Each of the 19 T cell receptor beta chains below was sequenced from the same sample in a study of blood T cell repertoires in COVID-19. Sequencing was performed with immunoSEQ multiplex PCR; in TCRdb, only in-frame clones are kept and a portion is missing. The sample lists 150,000 to 200,000 clones; about four fifths were seen once. The sample comprised peripheral blood. The origin of the receptors is a man aged 65 to 79 with active or convalescent COVID-19.

V is TRBV10-3 and J is TRBJ2-7; 15 positions agree with TRBD2. The trim removed 6 bases at V and 4 bases at J, leaving 13 bases unmatched. The V gene's germline CDR1 is ENHRY and CDR2 SYGVKD. The CDR3 contains 18 residues. The DNA of the CDR3 is TGTGCCATCAGCTCGGGACTAGCGGGAGGCCGGATTTTTTACGAGCAGTACTTC. Residues: CAISSGLAGGRIFYEQYF.

This clone was seen a handful of times. The chain uses TRBV2 and TRBJ1-5, with D possibly matching TRBD1 (5 bases). CDR3 length: 14 amino acids. CDR1 and CDR2 (germline): SNHLY, FYNNEI. V was cut by 7 bases and J by 6 bases, with 16 bases left in between. The CDR3 nucleotides are TGTGCCAGCAAGGAGGGGATTTCCAGTCAGCCCCAGCATTTT. It yields the protein CASKEGISSQPQHF.

The V call is TRBV30, the J call TRBJ1-4; D unclear. V lost 5 bases, J lost 11 bases, and 15 bases lay in between. The length of the CDR3 is 12 residues. The germline V gene has CDR1 GTSNPN and CDR2 SVGIG (reference sequence). CDR3 nucleotides: TGTGCCTGGTCCCGGACTTCACAGAAACTGTTTTTT. This encodes CAWSRTSQKLFF.

The chain links TRBV5-6 to TRBJ1-5, with a weak D call TRBD1 (5 bases). The V end lost 2 bases, the J end lost 11 bases, and 20 bases lay between the germline ends. This CDR3 is built from 15 residues. Per the germline V gene, CDR1 is SGHDT and CDR2 is YYEEEE. The DNA of the CDR3 is TGTGCCAGCAGCTTTCAGTTAGGAGACTTAGGGGCCCAGCATTTT. Translation gives CASSFQLGDLGAQHF.

With respect to this clone: Other DNA sequences in this specimen translate into the identical CDR3. This sequence joins TRBV6-5 and TRBJ1-2, with a tentative D call TRBD1 (5 bases). Trimming stripped 5 bases from V and 5 bases from J, with 9 bases between. This CDR3 comprises 12 residues. Germline values: CDR1 MNHEY, CDR2 SVGAGI. CDR3 nucleotide sequence: TGTGCCAGCAGTCAGGGACTTTATGGCTACACCTTC. Its translation is CASSQGLYGYTF.

The chain joins TRBV2 to TRBJ2-3; TRBD2 matches at 9 bases. The V gene's germline CDR1 is SNHLY and CDR2 FYNNEI. The CDR3 extends over 15 amino acids. V shed 2 bases and J 0 bases; nucleotides not matched to a gene: 0. CDR3 region: CASSELAGSTDTQYF. The CDR3 region has the DNA TGTGCCAGCAGTGAACTAGCGGGGAGCACAGATACGCAGTATTTT.

This clone was seen only once. The rearrangement joins TRBV29-1 to TRBJ1-1; 8 nucleotides line up with TRBD1. With V trimmed by 6 bases and J by 1 base, 1 base remained unmatched. Germline V gene data show CDR1 as SQVTM and CDR2 as ANQGSEA. This CDR3 contains 12 residues. The CDR3 coding sequence is TGCAGCGTAGGACAGGGGAACACTGAAGCTTTCTTT. The encoded protein is CSVGQGNTEAFF.

The chain couples TRBV6-6 to TRBJ2-3; D is possibly TRBD1 (5 bases). CDR1 MNHNY and CDR2 SVGAGI come from the germline V gene (reference sequence). Trimming took off 2 bases at V and 4 bases at J, with 13 bases between the two ends. This CDR3 is 15 amino acids long. The CDR3 nucleotides read TGTGCCAGCAGTTACAATTGGGGCAACTCAGATACGCAGTATTTT. As protein: CASSYNWGNSDTQYF.

This clone showed up just once. The sample holds other DNA sequences that translate to the same CDR3. The J gene is TRBJ1-5, the V gene TRBV12-3 or TRBV12-4; D is ambiguous. V lost 3 bases, J lost 2 bases, and 5 bases lay in between. The CDR3 length is 13 residues. The CDR3 DNA reads as TGTGCCAGCAGTTTCACTGGCAATCAGCCCCAGCATTTT. This encodes CASSFTGNQPQHF.

This clone was seen only a few times. The chain combines TRBV5-4 with TRBJ2-7; 7 bases are a match to TRBD1. From germline, CDR1 is SGHNT and CDR2 YYREEE (reference sequence). CDR3 size: 14 residues. Trimming at V came to 4 bases and at J to 4 bases, leaving 8 bases not matched to a gene. The CDR3 loop is CASSRQGFGYEQYF. In DNA form, the CDR3 reads TGTGCCAGCAGCAGACAGGGTTTTGGGTACGAGCAGTACTTC.

The CDR3 is CASSQYFRTGGYNNEQFF. The CDR3 region has the DNA TGCGCCAGCAGCCAGTACTTTCGGACAGGGGGGTACAACAATGAGCAGTTCTTC. The genes are TRBV5-1 and TRBJ2-1, with 10 bases that match TRBD1. Germline CDR1 and CDR2: SGHRS and YFSETQ. The junction had 15 bases not matched to a gene; V was cut back by 4 bases and J by 5 bases. The CDR3 is 18 residues long.

CDR3 DNA: TGTGCCAGCAGTGAGTCCAGGACTAGCGGGGGGTACAATGAGCAGTTCTTC. It specifies CASSESRTSGGYNEQFF. V and J are TRBV25-1 and TRBJ2-1; 14 positions match TRBD2. The trim removed 3 bases at V and 4 bases at J, leaving 5 bases unmatched. The CDR3 is 17 residues long. Germline V lookup: CDR1 MGHDK, CDR2 SYGVNS. Together with reference TRBV25-1 and TRBJ2-1, the CDR3 gives the full variable domain: EADIYQTPRYLVIGTGKKITLECSQTMGHDKMYWYQQDPGMELHLIHYSYGVNSTEKGDLSSESTVSRIRTEHFPLTLESARPSHTSQYLCASSESRTSGGYNEQFFGPGTRLTVL.

The J gene is TRBJ2-2, the V gene TRBV10-3; D is uncertain. Germline V gene data show CDR1 as ENHRY and CDR2 as SYGVKD. The V and J ends lost 3 bases and 2 bases respectively, with 13 bases between them. This CDR3 is built from 16 residues. The CDR3 loop reads CAISEVELPNTGELFF. CDR3 nucleotides: TGTGCCATCAGTGAAGTCGAACTACCCAACACCGGGGAGCTGTTTTTT.

The gene calls are TRBV30 and TRBJ2-1; 9 bases are a match to TRBD1. The CDR3 extends over 16 amino acids. Germline CDR1 is GTSNPN and CDR2 is SVGIG (reference sequence). With 4 bases clipped from V and 4 bases from J, the junction kept 11 bases outside the gene matches. In nucleotides, the CDR3 is TGTGCCTGGAATCATCCCCGGGACAGGGCGTACAATGAGCAGTTCTTC. It codes for CAWNHPRDRAYNEQFF.

This sequence joins TRBV4-1 and TRBJ1-1, with a possible D match to TRBD1 (6 bases). In germline, CDR1 is MGHRA, CDR2 YSYEKL. The CDR3 is 16 residues long. V was trimmed by 1 base and J by 6 bases, leaving 18 bases between them. The CDR3 loop reads CASSQGLAGARAEAFF. The CDR3, as DNA: TGCGCCAGCAGCCAAGGCCTTGCAGGGGCGAGGGCTGAAGCTTTCTTT.

The rearrangement uses TRBV7-2 and TRBJ2-2, with D possibly matching TRBD1 (5 bases). V was clipped by 8 bases and J by 4 bases, with 14 bases between them. CDR1 is SGHTA, CDR2 FQGNSA, per germline. This CDR3 spans 14 amino acids. The CDR3 region has the DNA TGTGCCAGCGCCCGACCAGGGATCACCGGGGAGCTGTTTTTT. Its protein is CASARPGITGELFF.

This clone was counted at least ten times. J is TRBJ2-1 and V is TRBV19; 9 nucleotides align to TRBD2. CDR3 length equals 16 residues. CDR1 is LNHDA, CDR2 SQIVND, per germline (reference sequence). V dropped 4 bases and J dropped 2; count of bases not matched to a gene: 6. CDR3 residues: CASSTKAGGAYNEQFF. DNA for the CDR3: TGTGCCAGTAGTACCAAAGCGGGGGGAGCCTACAATGAGCAGTTCTTC.

In this sample, this clone turned up a few times. This chain links TRBV7-9 with TRBJ2-2; possibly TRBD1 for D (6 bases). Trimming shortened V by 3 bases and J by 0 bases, and 14 bases separated the two germline ends. Germline V gene data show CDR1 as SEHNR and CDR2 as FQNEAQ (reference sequence). There are 17 residues in the CDR3. The DNA of the CDR3 is TGTGCCAGCAGCTTTATGGGACACGGACCGAACACCGGGGAGCTGTTTTTT. Translation gives CASSFMGHGPNTGELFF.

This chain links TRBV12-1 with TRBJ1-5; TRBD1, the table's D call, was not compared with the DNA. TRBV12-1 is an annotated pseudogene. CDR3 length: 17 residues. For the CDR3, the DNA is TGTGCCAGCACTTACAACCTCCAGGGGAAAAGCAATCAGCCCCAGCATTTT. Protein product: CASTYNLQGKSNQPQHF.